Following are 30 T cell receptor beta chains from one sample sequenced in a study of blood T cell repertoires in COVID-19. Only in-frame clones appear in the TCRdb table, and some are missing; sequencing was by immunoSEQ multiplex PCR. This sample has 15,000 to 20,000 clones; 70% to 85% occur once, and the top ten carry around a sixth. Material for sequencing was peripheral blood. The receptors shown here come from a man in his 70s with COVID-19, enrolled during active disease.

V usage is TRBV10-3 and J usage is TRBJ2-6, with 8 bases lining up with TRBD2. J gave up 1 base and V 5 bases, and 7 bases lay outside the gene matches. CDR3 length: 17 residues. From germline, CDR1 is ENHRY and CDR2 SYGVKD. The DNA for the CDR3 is TGTGCCATCAGTCCCGGGAGGGGTGTATCTGGGGCCAACGTCCTGACTTTC. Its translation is CAISPGRGVSGANVLTF.

The CDR3 DNA reads TGCGCCAGCAGCTGGGGGGTAGGAGGCGGCTACACCTTC. Translated: CASSWGVGGGYTF. The V call is TRBV5-1, the J call TRBJ1-2; maybe TRBD1 (5 bases). CDR3 size: 13 residues. V was trimmed by 3 bases and J by 8 bases, leaving 14 bases between them. The germline CDR1 and CDR2 sequences are SGHRS and YFSETQ.

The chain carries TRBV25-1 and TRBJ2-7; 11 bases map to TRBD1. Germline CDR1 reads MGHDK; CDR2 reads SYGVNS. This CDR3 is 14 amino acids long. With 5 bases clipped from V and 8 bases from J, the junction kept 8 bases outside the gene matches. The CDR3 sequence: CASSLRTGGNKQYF. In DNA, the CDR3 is TGTGCCAGCAGTTTGCGGACAGGGGGCAACAAGCAGTACTTC.

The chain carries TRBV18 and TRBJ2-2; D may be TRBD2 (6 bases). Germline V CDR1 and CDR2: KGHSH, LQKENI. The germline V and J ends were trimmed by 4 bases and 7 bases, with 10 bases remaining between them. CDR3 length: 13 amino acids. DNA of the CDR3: TGTGCCAGCTCACTCAGGGAGGACGGGGAGCTGTTTTTT. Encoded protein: CASSLREDGELFF.

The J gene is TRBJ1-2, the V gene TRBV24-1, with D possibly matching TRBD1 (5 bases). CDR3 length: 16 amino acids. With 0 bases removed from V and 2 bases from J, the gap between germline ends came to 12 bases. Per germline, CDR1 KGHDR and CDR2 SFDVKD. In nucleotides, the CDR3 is TGTGCCACCAGTGATTTGAAGGCAGGGCCAAACTATGGCTACACCTTC. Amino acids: CATSDLKAGPNYGYTF.

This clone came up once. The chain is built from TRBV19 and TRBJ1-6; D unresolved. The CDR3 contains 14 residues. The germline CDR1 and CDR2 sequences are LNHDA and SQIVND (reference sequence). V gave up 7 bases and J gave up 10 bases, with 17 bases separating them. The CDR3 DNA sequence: TGTGCCAGTACCCTAGGTCCGGGTGCATCACCCCTCCACTTT. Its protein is CASTLGPGASPLHF.

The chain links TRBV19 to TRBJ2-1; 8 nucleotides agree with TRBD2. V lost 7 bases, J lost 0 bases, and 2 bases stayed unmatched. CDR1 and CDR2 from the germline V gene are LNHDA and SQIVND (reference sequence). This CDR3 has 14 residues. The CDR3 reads CASIGGVSYNEQFF. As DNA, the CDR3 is TGTGCCAGTATCGGGGGGGTCTCCTACAATGAGCAGTTCTTC.

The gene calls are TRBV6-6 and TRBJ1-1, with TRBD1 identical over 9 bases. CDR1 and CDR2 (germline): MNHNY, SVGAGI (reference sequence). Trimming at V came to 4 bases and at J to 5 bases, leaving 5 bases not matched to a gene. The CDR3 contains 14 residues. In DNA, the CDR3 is TGTGCCAGCAGTTTACAGGGGGCGGGTACTGAAGCTTTCTTT. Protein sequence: CASSLQGAGTEAFF.

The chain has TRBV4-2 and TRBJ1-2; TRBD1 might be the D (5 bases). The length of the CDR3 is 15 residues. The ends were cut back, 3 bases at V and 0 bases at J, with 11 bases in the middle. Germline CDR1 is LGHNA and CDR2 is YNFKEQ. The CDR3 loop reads CASSQEAGANYGYTF. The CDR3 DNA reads TGTGCCAGCAGCCAGGAGGCGGGGGCTAACTATGGCTACACCTTC.

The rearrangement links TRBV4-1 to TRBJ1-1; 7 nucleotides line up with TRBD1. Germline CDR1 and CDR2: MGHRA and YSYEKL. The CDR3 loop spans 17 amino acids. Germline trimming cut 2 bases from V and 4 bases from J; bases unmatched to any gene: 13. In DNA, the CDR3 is TGCGCCAGCAGCCAAAGGAGGACCGGGACAGTGGGCACTGAAGCTTTCTTT. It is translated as CASSQRRTGTVGTEAFF.

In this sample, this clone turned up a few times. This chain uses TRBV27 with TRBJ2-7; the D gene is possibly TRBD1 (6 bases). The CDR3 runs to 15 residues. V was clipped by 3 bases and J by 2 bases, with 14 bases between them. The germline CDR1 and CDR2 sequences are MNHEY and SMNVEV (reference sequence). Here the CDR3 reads CASSFNQGSPYEQYF. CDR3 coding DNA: TGTGCCAGCAGTTTTAATCAGGGGAGCCCCTACGAGCAGTACTTC.

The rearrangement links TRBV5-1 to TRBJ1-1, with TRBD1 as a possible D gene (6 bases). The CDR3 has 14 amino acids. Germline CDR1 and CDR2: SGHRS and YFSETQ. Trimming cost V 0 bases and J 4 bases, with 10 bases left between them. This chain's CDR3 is CASSLGGPGTEAFF. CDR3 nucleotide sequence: TGCGCCAGCAGCTTGGGGGGGCCTGGCACTGAAGCTTTCTTT.

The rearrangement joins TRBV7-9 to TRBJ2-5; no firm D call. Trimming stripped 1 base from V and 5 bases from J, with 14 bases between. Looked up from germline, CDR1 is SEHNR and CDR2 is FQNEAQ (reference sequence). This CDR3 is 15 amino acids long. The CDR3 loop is CASSLVAGSRETQYF. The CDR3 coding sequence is TGTGCCAGCAGCTTAGTTGCCGGGTCCCGGGAGACCCAGTACTTC.

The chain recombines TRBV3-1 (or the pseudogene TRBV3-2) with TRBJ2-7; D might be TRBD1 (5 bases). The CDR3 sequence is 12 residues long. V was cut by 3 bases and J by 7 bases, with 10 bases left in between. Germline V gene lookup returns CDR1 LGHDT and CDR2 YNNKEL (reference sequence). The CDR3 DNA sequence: TGTGCCAGCAGCCACCGAGCAGGGGAGCAGTACTTC. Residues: CASSHRAGEQYF.

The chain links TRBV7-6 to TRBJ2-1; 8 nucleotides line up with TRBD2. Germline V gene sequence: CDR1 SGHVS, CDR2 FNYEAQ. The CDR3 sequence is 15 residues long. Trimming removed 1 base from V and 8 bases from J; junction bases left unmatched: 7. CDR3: CASSLVASGPHEQFF. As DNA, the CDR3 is TGTGCCAGCAGCTTAGTGGCTAGCGGGCCCCATGAGCAGTTCTTC. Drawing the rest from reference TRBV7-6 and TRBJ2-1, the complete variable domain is GAGVSQSPRYKVTKRGQDVALRCDPISGHVSLYWYRQALGQGPEFLTYFNYEAQQDKSGLPNDRFSAERPEGSISTLTIQRTEQRDSAMYRCASSLVASGPHEQFFGPGTRLTVL.

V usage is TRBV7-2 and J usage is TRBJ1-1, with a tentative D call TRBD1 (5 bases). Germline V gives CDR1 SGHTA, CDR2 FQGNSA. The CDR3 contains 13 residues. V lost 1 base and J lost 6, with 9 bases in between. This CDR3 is CASSLGGRAEAFF. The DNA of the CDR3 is TGTGCCAGCAGCTTAGGGGGCAGGGCTGAAGCTTTCTTT.

The CDR3 nucleotides read TGTGCCAGCAGCCGGCCGGGACTGGACTACGAGCAGTACTTC. It is translated as CASSRPGLDYEQYF. The chain is built from TRBV14 and TRBJ2-7; a possible D gene is TRBD2 (6 bases). Trimming removed 4 bases at V and 3 bases at J, with 13 bases between. Germline values: CDR1 SGHDN, CDR2 FVKESK. The CDR3 is 14 residues long.

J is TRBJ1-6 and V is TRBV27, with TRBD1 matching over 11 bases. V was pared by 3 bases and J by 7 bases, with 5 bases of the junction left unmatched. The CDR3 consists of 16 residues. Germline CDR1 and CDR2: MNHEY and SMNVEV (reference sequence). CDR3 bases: TGTGCCAGCAGTTTGGACAGGGGGCTGGTAAATTCACCCCTCCACTTT. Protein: CASSLDRGLVNSPLHF.

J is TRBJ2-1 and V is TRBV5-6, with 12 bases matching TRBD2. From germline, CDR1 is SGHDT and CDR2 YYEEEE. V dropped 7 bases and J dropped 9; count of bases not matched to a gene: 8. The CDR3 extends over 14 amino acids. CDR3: CASRRLAGVPEQFF. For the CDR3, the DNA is TGTGCCAGCCGAAGACTAGCGGGAGTCCCTGAGCAGTTCTTC.

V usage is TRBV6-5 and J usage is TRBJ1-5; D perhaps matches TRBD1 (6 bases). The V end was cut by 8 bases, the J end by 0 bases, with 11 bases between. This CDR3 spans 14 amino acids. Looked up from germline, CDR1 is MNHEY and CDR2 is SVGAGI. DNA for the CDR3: TGTGCCAGCCGCCGGACAGATAGCAATCAGCCCCAGCATTTT. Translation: CASRRTDSNQPQHF.

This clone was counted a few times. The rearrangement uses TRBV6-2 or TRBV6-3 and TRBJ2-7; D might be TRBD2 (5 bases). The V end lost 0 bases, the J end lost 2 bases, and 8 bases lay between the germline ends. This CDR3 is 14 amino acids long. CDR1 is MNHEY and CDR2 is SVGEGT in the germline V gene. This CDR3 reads CASSYSTGTYEQYF. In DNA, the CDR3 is TGTGCCAGCAGTTACTCAACCGGGACCTACGAGCAGTACTTC.

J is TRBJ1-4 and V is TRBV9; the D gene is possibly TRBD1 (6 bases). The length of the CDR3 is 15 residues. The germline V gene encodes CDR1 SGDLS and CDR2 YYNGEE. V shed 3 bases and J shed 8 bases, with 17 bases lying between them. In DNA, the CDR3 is TGTGCCAGCAGCGATGCCGGGACATTAGGAGAAAAACTGTTTTTT. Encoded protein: CASSDAGTLGEKLFF.

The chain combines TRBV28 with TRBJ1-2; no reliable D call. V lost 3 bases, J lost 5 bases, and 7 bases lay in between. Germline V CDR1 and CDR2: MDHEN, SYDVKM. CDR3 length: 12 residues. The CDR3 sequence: CASSLRTYGYTF. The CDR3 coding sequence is TGTGCCAGCAGTTTGCGGACTTATGGCTACACCTTC.

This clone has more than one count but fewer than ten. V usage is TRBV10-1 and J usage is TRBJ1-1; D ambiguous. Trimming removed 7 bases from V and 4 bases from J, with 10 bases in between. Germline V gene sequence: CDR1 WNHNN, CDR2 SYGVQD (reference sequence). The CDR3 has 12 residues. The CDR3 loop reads CASTSGGTEAFF. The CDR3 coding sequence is TGCGCCAGCACCTCGGGTGGCACTGAAGCTTTCTTT.

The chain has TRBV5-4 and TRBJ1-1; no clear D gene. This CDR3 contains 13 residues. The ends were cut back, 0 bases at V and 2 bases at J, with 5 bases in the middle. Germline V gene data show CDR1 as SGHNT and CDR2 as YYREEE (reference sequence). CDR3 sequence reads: CASSLDTNTEAFF. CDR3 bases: TGTGCCAGCAGCTTGGACACCAACACTGAAGCTTTCTTT.

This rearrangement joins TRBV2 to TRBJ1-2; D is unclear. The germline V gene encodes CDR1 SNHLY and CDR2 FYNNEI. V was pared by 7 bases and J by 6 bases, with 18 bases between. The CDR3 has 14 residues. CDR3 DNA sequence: TGTGCCAGCACGGGCTTTGAGGGAATCGATGGCTACACCTTC. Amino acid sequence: CASTGFEGIDGYTF.

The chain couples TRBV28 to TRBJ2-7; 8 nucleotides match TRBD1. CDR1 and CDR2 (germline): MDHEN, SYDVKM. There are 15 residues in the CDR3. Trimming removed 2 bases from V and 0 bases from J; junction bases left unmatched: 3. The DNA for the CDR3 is TGTGCCAGCAGTTTAAGGGACAGGAGCTCCTACGAGCAGTACTTC. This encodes CASSLRDRSSYEQYF.

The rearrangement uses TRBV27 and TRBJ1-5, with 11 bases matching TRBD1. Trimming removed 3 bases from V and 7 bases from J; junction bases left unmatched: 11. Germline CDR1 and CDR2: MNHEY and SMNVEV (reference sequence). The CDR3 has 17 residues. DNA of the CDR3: TGTGCCAGCAGTTTTACACCCGGACAGGGGGCGAGACAGCCCCAGCATTTT. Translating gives CASSFTPGQGARQPQHF.

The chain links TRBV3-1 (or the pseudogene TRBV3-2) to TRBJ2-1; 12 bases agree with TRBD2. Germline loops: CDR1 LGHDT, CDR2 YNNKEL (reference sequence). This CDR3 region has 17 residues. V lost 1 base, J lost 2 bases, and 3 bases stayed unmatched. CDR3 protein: CASSQGLAGVAYNEQFF. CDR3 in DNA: TGTGCCAGCAGCCAAGGACTAGCGGGGGTCGCCTACAATGAGCAGTTCTTC.

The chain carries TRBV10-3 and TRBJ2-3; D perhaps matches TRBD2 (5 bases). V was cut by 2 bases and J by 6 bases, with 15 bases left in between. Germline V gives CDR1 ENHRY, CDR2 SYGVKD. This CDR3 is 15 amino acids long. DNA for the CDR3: TGTGCCATCAGTGAGGGACTCCTTAGTAGCGATACGCAGTATTTT. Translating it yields CAISEGLLSSDTQYF.